The 26 T cell receptor beta chains reported below all come from one sample, sequenced in a study of cytomegalovirus exposure and HLA in healthy donors (dated by TCRdb to the late 2010s). Library construction relied on the immunoSEQ multiplex PCR assay. For the multiplex PCR, a mixture combining 60 forward primers for TCR Vbeta segments and 13 reverse primers for TCR Jbeta segments was used. Sourced from immuneACCESS, this table was stored by TCRdb with only in-frame sequences that have V and J called. A share of the clones is absent; for the studies checked, an unresolved V gene accounts for under half, and the remainder has no known explanation. This sample is represented by over 95,000 clones; 74% of them were singletons. Of the sample, around 3.9% falls within the top ten clones. Sequencing was performed on PBMCs. These TCRs come from a woman between 35 and 50 years old in good health and CMV-seropositive.

This clone was counted between two and nine times. This chain connects TRBV28 to TRBJ2-7; the D gene is possibly TRBD1 (6 bases). CDR1 MDHEN and CDR2 SYDVKM come from the germline V gene. This CDR3 has 12 amino acids. Trimming took off 6 bases at V and 3 bases at J, with 9 bases between the two ends. The CDR3 protein is CASSQGGYEQYF. As DNA, the CDR3 is TGTGCCAGCAGCCAAGGGGGCTACGAGCAGTACTTC.

This chain uses TRBV7-9 with TRBJ1-1; weak D call: TRBD1 (5 bases). V shed 4 bases and J shed 6 bases, with 18 bases lying between them. The CDR3 loop spans 15 amino acids. Germline V gene sequence: CDR1 SEHNR, CDR2 FQNEAQ (reference sequence). The CDR3 sequence is CASSSLAGQGSEAFF. CDR3 bases: TGTGCCAGCAGCTCCCTAGCGGGGCAGGGCTCTGAAGCTTTCTTT. The full variable domain, completed using reference TRBV7-9 and TRBJ1-1, is DTGVSQNPRHKITKRGQNVTFRCDPISEHNRLYWYRQTLGQGPEFLTYFQNEAQLEKSRLLSDRFSAERPKGSFSTLEIQRTEQGDSAMYLCASSSLAGQGSEAFFGQGTRLTVV.

The J gene is TRBJ1-2, the V gene TRBV30; 9 nucleotides match TRBD1. The length of the CDR3 is 14 residues. V was clipped by 3 bases and J by 8 bases; unmatched bases: 10. Germline lookup yields CDR1 GTSNPN and CDR2 SVGIG (reference sequence). The CDR3 spells CAWRMPGTGYGYTF. For the CDR3, the DNA is TGTGCCTGGAGGATGCCCGGGACAGGGTACGGCTACACCTTC. The full variable domain, completed using reference TRBV30 and TRBJ1-2, is SQTIHQWPATLVQPVGSPLSLECTVEGTSNPNLYWYRQAAGRGLQLLFYSVGIGQISSEVPQNLSASRPQDRQFILSSKKLLLSDSGFYLCAWRMPGTGYGYTFGSGTRLTVV.

This clone was found a few times. The genes are TRBV5-1 and TRBJ2-3, with 8 positions matching TRBD1. J lost 3 bases, V lost 0 bases, and 0 bases had no gene match. The germline CDR1 and CDR2 sequences are SGHRS and YFSETQ. The CDR3 has 14 residues. CDR3 sequence (DNA): TGCGCCAGCAGCTTGGGGACAGGGACAGATACGCAGTATTTT. Translation: CASSLGTGTDTQYF.

The chain has TRBV5-4 and TRBJ1-2; 8 bases are a match to TRBD1. The CDR3 length is 13 residues. The germline gives CDR1 SGHNT, CDR2 YYREEE (reference sequence). V lost 4 bases and J lost 5; bases outside the gene matches: 4. Written as DNA, the CDR3 is TGTGCCAGCAGCGGGGGACAGGCTTATGGCTACACCTTC. It encodes CASSGGQAYGYTF. Together with reference TRBV5-4 and TRBJ1-2, the CDR3 gives the full variable domain: ETGVTQSPTHLIKTRGQQVTLRCSSQSGHNTVSWYQQALGQGPQFIFQYYREEENGRGNFPPRFSGLQFPNYSSELNVNALELDDSALYLCASSGGQAYGYTFGSGTRLTVV.

The chain couples TRBV7-3 to TRBJ1-1; D ambiguous. Germline CDR1 SGHTA, CDR2 FQGTGA. The V and J ends lost 2 bases and 1 base respectively, with 5 bases between them. The CDR3 has 13 residues. CDR3: CASSLPGNTEAFF. CDR3 nucleotides: TGTGCCAGCAGCTTACCAGGGAACACTGAAGCTTTCTTT.

The count of this clone is one. The chain is built from TRBV5-1 and TRBJ2-1, with TRBD2 identical over 9 bases. Losses at the gene ends were 0 bases for V and 4 bases for J; bases not matched to a gene: 5. The CDR3 consists of 16 residues. Germline CDR1 reads SGHRS; CDR2 reads YFSETQ. CDR3 protein: CASSLDRAGGYNEQFF. The CDR3 region has the DNA TGCGCCAGCAGCTTGGATCGAGCGGGAGGTTACAATGAGCAGTTCTTC.

The chain combines TRBV12-5 with TRBJ1-1; weak D call: TRBD1 (6 bases). Germline CDR1 and CDR2: LGHNT and FRNRAP. This CDR3 has 13 residues. V dropped 6 bases and J dropped 6 bases, with 14 bases sitting between them. The CDR3 DNA reads as TGTGCTAGTGGCGGTGACAGGACTTCTGAAGCTTTCTTT. This sequence encodes CASGGDRTSEAFF.

The chain combines TRBV7-2 with TRBJ1-5, with a tentative D call TRBD1 (6 bases). The V gene's germline CDR1 is SGHTA and CDR2 FQGNSA. The CDR3 is 16 amino acids. Trimming shortened V by 0 bases and J by 1 base, and 10 bases separated the two germline ends. The CDR3 DNA is TGTGCCAGCAGCTTAGCGGGGGGGCTCAGCAATCAGCCCCAGCATTTT. It encodes CASSLAGGLSNQPQHF.

The chain has TRBV7-2 and TRBJ1-1; 10 bases are a match to TRBD1. The CDR3 has 14 amino acids. Germline V lookup: CDR1 SGHTA, CDR2 FQGNSA. V trimming: 5 bases; J trimming: 6 bases; junction bases outside the gene matches: 6. The CDR3 here is CASSRPGTGAEAFF. The CDR3 nucleotides are TGTGCCAGCAGCCGTCCCGGGACAGGGGCTGAAGCTTTCTTT.

This clone was seen a handful of times. The chain recombines TRBV9 with TRBJ2-3, with TRBD1 identical over 7 bases. The germline gives CDR1 SGDLS, CDR2 YYNGEE. The trim removed 0 bases at V and 3 bases at J, leaving 7 bases unmatched. CDR3 size: 16 residues. The CDR3 sequence is CASSVGLGGWTDTQYF. CDR3 DNA: TGTGCCAGCAGCGTAGGTCTAGGGGGCTGGACAGATACGCAGTATTTT.

The rearrangement links TRBV4-3 to TRBJ2-3, with TRBD2 matching over 11 bases. Germline V gives CDR1 LGHNA, CDR2 YSLEER. The length of the CDR3 is 19 residues. V shed 4 bases, J shed 3 bases, and the junction held 15 bases outside the gene matches. Here the CDR3 reads CASSPLPFSGGALTDTQYF. CDR3 bases: TGCGCCAGCAGCCCTCTCCCTTTTAGCGGGGGGGCCCTAACAGATACGCAGTATTTT.

The gene calls are TRBV7-3 and TRBJ2-4; TRBD2 matches 7 bases. The CDR3 runs to 15 residues. The V gene end was trimmed by 4 bases and the J gene end by 2 bases; junction bases not matched to a gene: 5. CDR1 SGHTA and CDR2 FQGTGA come from the germline V gene. CDR3 bases: TGTGCCAGCAGCTCTAGCGGTAAAACCAAAAACATTCAGTACTTC. It encodes CASSSSGKTKNIQYF.

V gene TRBV7-8 combines with J gene TRBJ2-1; D gene uncertain. CDR3 length: 14 amino acids. V dropped 1 base and J dropped 0 bases, with 4 bases sitting between them. Germline CDR1 is SGHVS and CDR2 is FQNEAQ. Here the CDR3 reads CASSLGSSYNEQFF. The CDR3 DNA sequence: TGTGCCAGCAGCTTAGGGAGCTCCTACAATGAGCAGTTCTTC.

The chain has TRBV2 and TRBJ1-2; 8 nucleotides agree with TRBD1. From germline, CDR1 is SNHLY and CDR2 FYNNEI. J gave up 3 bases and V 6 bases, and 9 bases lay outside the gene matches. The CDR3 runs to 15 residues. The CDR3 reads CASRPLQGEDYGYTF. The DNA of the CDR3 is TGTGCCAGCAGACCCCTACAGGGGGAGGACTATGGCTACACCTTC.

The table lists this clone with a count of one. The chain is built from TRBV4-2 and TRBJ2-1; 7 bases are a match to TRBD2. The CDR3 is 15 residues long. Per the germline V gene, CDR1 is LGHNA and CDR2 is YNFKEQ. J lost 5 bases, V lost 0 bases, and 4 bases had no gene match. The DNA for the CDR3 is TGTGCCAGCAGCCAAGACGGGACTACAAACAATGAGCAGTTCTTC. Translation: CASSQDGTTNNEQFF.

This chain links TRBV19 with TRBJ1-2; 9 bases fit TRBD1. The V and J ends lost 7 bases and 0 bases, in that order; junction bases with no gene match: 6. The germline V gene has CDR1 LNHDA and CDR2 SQIVND (reference sequence). The CDR3 has 15 amino acids. CDR3 amino acids: CASTGTGRANYGYTF. The CDR3 coding sequence is TGTGCCAGTACCGGGACAGGGAGAGCTAACTATGGCTACACCTTC.

The chain recombines TRBV5-1 with TRBJ2-3; 12 nucleotides agree with TRBD2. CDR3 length: 16 amino acids. The V gene's germline CDR1 is SGHRS and CDR2 YFSETQ. Trimming took 1 base from V and 4 from J; bases not matched to a gene: 4. The CDR3 DNA sequence: TGCGCCAGCAGCTTGCGTACTAGCGGGGGGCCAGATACGCAGTATTTT. Encoded protein: CASSLRTSGGPDTQYF.

The J gene is TRBJ1-1, the V gene TRBV2; D is uncertain. The CDR3 length is 11 residues. V lost 8 bases and J 2 bases, leaving 6 bases between the germline ends. Per the germline V gene, CDR1 is SNHLY and CDR2 is FYNNEI. In DNA form, the CDR3 reads TGTGCCAGCTCGGTAAACACTGAAGCTTTCTTT. Amino acids: CASSVNTEAFF.

The chain employs TRBV5-4 and TRBJ2-5, with TRBD1 identical over 7 bases. Germline-derived CDR1 and CDR2 are SGHNT and YYREEE (reference sequence). The CDR3 runs 16 residues. V shed 0 bases, J shed 0 bases, and the junction held 5 bases outside the gene matches. CDR3 DNA: TGTGCCAGCAGCTTGGGTGGGACAGCGTACCAAGAGACCCAGTACTTC. Translating gives CASSLGGTAYQETQYF. Using reference TRBV5-4 and TRBJ2-5 for the parts outside the CDR3, the full variable domain is ETGVTQSPTHLIKTRGQQVTLRCSSQSGHNTVSWYQQALGQGPQFIFQYYREEENGRGNFPPRFSGLQFPNYSSELNVNALELDDSALYLCASSLGGTAYQETQYFGPGTRLLVL.

The chain uses TRBV5-4 and TRBJ1-2; D unclear. The ends were cut back, 4 bases at V and 5 bases at J, with 6 bases in the middle. This CDR3 has 11 amino acids. Germline CDR1 SGHNT, CDR2 YYREEE (reference sequence). CDR3 protein: CASSVAYGYTF. The CDR3 DNA reads TGTGCCAGCAGCGTGGCTTATGGCTACACCTTC.

The chain couples TRBV27 to TRBJ1-1, with D maybe TRBD1 (6 bases). Germline V CDR1 and CDR2: MNHEY, SMNVEV (reference sequence). This CDR3 contains 14 residues. Trimming stripped 6 bases from V and 2 bases from J, with 13 bases between. The CDR3 DNA reads TGTGCCAGCAGGCCTGGACAGAAAAACACTGAAGCTTTCTTT. Translation: CASRPGQKNTEAFF.

The chain is built from TRBV6-1 and TRBJ1-4; 7 nucleotides line up with TRBD1. The germline CDR1 and CDR2 sequences are MNHNS and SASEGT. The CDR3 is 15 amino acids. J lost 3 bases, V lost 5 bases, and 6 bases had no gene match. CDR3 in amino acids: CASSLGQAPNEKLFF. The CDR3 DNA is TGTGCCAGCAGTCTTGGACAGGCCCCTAATGAAAAACTGTTTTTT.

This clone was seen a handful of times. The rearrangement links TRBV4-3 to TRBJ2-3; 13 bases fit TRBD2. V gave up 1 base and J gave up 3 bases; unmatched junction bases: 16. The length of the CDR3 is 21 residues. Per the germline V gene, CDR1 is LGHNA and CDR2 is YSLEER. CDR3 protein: CASSQGFRTSGGQTGTDTQYF. The CDR3 DNA follows: TGCGCCAGCAGCCAAGGTTTCCGGACTAGCGGGGGACAAACCGGGACAGATACGCAGTATTTT.

This chain joins TRBV9 and TRBJ2-3, with 9 bases aligning to TRBD2. Germline-derived CDR1 and CDR2 are SGDLS and YYNGEE. The CDR3 totals 16 residues. The junction had 8 bases not matched to a gene; V was cut back by 4 bases and J by 2 bases. CDR3 loop: CASSIGLARATDTQYF. The CDR3 nucleotides read TGTGCCAGCAGCATAGGACTAGCGAGGGCCACAGATACGCAGTATTTT.

This sequence joins TRBV23-1 and TRBJ1-5; D is unclear. TRBV23-1 belongs to the ORF category, with a function that is uncertain. CDR3 length: 12 amino acids. V was clipped by 6 bases and J by 4 bases, with 7 bases between them. CDR3 bases: TGCGCCAGCAGCGAAGCTAATCAGCCCCAGCATTTT. Residues: CASSEANQPQHF.